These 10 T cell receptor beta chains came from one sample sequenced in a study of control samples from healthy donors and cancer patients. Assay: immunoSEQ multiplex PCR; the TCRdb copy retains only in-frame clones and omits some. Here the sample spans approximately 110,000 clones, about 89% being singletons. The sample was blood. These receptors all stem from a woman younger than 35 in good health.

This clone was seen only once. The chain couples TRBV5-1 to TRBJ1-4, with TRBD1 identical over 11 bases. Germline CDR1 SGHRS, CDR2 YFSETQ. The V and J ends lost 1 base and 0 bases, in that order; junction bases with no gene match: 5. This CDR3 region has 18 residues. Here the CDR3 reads CASSLTGQGATTNEKLFF. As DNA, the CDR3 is TGCGCCAGCAGCTTGACCGGACAGGGGGCTACAACTAATGAAAAACTGTTTTTT.

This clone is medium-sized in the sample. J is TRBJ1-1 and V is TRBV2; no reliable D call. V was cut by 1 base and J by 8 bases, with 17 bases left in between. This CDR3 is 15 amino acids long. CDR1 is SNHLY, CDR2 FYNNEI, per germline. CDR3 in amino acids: CASSEGWNQANEAFF. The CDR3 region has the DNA TGTGCCAGCAGTGAAGGGTGGAACCAGGCTAACGAAGCTTTCTTT.

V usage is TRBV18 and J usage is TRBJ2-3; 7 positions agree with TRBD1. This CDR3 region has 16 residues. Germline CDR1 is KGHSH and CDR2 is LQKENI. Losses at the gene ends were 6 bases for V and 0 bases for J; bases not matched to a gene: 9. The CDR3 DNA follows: TGTGCCAGCTCCTCCACGACAGGGACAAGCACAGATACGCAGTATTTT. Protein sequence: CASSSTTGTSTDTQYF. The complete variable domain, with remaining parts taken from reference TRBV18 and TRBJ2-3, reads NAGVMQNPRHLVRRRGQEARLRCSPMKGHSHVYWYRQLPEEGLKFMVYLQKENIIDESGMPKERFSAEFPKEGPSILRIQQVVRGDSAAYFCASSSTTGTSTDTQYFGPGTRLTVL.

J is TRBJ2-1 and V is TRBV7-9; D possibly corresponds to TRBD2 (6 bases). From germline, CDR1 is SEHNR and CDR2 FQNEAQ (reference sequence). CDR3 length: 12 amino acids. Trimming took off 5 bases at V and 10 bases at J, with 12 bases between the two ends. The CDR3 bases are TGTGCCAGCAGCCCAGCGGGCGGCGAGCAGTTCTTC. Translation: CASSPAGGEQFF.

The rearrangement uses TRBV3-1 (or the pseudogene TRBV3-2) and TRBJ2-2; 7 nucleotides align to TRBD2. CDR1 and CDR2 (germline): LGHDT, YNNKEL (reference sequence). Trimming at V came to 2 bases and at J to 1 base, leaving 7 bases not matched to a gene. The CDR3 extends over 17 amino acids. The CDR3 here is CASSQIVAGLNTGELFF. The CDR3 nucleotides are TGTGCCAGCAGCCAAATTGTAGCGGGCCTGAACACCGGGGAGCTGTTTTTT.

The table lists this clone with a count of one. CDR3 sequence (DNA): TGTGCCAGCAGTTTAAAGCGGGGAGGGGGTCAGCCCCAGCATTTT. This codes for CASSLKRGGGQPQHF. The rearrangement uses TRBV28 and TRBJ1-5, with D possibly TRBD1 on 6 matching bases. The germline V and J ends were trimmed by 2 bases and 6 bases, with 14 bases remaining between them. The CDR3 length is 15 residues. Germline V gives CDR1 MDHEN, CDR2 SYDVKM.

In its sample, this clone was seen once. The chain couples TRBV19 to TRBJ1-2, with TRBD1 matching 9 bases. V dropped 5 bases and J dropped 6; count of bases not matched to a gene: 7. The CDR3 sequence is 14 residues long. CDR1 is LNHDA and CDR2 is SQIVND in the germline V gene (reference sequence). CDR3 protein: CASSVNRGLDGYTF. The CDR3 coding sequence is TGTGCCAGTAGTGTGAACAGGGGGCTGGATGGCTACACCTTC. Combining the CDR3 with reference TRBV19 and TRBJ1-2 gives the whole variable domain DGGITQSPKYLFRKEGQNVTLSCEQNLNHDAMYWYRQDPGQGLRLIYYSQIVNDFQKGDIAEGYSVSREKKESFPLTVTSAQKNPTAFYLCASSVNRGLDGYTFGSGTRLTVV.

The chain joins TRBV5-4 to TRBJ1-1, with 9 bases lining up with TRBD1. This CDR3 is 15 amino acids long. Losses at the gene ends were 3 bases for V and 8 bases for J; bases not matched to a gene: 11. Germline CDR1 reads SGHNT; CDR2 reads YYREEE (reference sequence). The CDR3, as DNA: TGTGCCAGCAGCTCGGGACAGGGTGGAAAGGCGGAAGCTTTCTTT. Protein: CASSSGQGGKAEAFF.

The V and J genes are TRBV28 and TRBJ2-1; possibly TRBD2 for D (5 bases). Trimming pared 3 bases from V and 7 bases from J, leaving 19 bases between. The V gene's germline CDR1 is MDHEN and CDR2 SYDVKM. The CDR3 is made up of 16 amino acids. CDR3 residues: CASSFPTRRTDNEQFF. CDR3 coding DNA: TGTGCCAGCAGTTTCCCCACTCGGAGGACCGATAATGAGCAGTTCTTC.

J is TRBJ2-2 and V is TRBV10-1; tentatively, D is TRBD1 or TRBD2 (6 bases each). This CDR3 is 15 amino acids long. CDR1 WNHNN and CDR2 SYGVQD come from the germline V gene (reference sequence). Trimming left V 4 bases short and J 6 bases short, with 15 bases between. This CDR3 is CASSARGPVAGELFF. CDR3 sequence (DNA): TGCGCCAGCAGTGCTCGGGGGCCCGTCGCCGGGGAGCTGTTTTTT.